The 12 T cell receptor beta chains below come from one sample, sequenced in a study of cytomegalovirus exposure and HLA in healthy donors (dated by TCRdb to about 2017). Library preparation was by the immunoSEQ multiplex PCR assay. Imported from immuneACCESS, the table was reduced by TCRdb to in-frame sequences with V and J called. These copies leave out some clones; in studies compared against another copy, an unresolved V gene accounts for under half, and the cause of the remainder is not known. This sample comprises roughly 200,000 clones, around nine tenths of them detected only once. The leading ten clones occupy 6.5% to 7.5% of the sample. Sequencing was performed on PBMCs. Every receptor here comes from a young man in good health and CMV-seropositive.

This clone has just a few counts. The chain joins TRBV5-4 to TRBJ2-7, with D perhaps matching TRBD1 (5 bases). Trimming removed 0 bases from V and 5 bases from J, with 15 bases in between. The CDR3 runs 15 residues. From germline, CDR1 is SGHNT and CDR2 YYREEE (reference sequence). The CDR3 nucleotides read TGTGCCAGCAGCTTGGTAGCAGGGATCCTGGACGAGCAGTACTTC. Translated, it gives CASSLVAGILDEQYF.

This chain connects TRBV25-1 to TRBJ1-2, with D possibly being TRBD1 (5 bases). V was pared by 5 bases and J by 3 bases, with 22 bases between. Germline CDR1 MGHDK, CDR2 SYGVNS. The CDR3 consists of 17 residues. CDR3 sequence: CASSPHGQGNLDYGYTF. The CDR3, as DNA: TGTGCCAGCAGTCCCCACGGGCAGGGTAATTTGGACTATGGCTACACCTTC.

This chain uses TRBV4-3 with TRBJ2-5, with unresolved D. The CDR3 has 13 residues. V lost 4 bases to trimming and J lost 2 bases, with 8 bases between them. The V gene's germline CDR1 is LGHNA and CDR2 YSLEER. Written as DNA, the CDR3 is TGCGCCAGCAGCCTTCAGAGGCAAGAGACCCAGTACTTC. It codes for CASSLQRQETQYF.

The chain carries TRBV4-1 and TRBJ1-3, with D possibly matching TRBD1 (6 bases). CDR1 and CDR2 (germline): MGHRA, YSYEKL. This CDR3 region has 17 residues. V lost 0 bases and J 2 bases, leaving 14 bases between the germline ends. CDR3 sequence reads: CASSQDGGRNAGNTIYF. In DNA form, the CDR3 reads TGCGCCAGCAGCCAAGATGGGGGGCGGAACGCTGGAAACACCATATATTTT.

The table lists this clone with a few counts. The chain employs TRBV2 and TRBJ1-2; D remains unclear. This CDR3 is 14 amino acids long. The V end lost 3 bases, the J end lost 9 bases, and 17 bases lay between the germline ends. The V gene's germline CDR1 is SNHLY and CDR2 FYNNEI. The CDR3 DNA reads TGTGCCAGCAGTGAGACGACCCTGGACCAAAGCTACACCTTC. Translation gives CASSETTLDQSYTF. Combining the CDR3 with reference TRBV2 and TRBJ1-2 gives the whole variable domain EPEVTQTPSHQVTQMGQEVILRCVPISNHLYFYWYRQILGQKVEFLVSFYNNEISEKSEIFDDQFSVERPDGSNFTLKIRSTKLEDSAMYFCASSETTLDQSYTFGSGTRLTVV.

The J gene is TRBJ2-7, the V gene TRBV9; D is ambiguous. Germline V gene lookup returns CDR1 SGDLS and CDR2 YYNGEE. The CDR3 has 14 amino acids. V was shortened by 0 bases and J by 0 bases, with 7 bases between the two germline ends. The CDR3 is CASSVDPGSYEQYF. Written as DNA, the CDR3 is TGTGCCAGCAGCGTAGACCCAGGCTCCTACGAGCAGTACTTC.

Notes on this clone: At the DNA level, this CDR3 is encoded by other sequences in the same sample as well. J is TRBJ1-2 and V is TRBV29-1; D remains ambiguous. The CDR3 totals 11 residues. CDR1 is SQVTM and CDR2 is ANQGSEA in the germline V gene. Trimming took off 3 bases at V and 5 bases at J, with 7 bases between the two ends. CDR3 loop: CSVETGYGYTF. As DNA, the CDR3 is TGCAGCGTTGAGACCGGTTATGGCTACACCTTC.

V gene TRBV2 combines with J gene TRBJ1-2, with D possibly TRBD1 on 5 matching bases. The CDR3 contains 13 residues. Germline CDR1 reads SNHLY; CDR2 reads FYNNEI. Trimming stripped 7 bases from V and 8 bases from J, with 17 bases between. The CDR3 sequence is CASTSQGRSGYTF. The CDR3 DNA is TGTGCCAGCACCTCCCAGGGCAGGAGCGGCTACACCTTC. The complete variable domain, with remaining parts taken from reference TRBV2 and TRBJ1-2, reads EPEVTQTPSHQVTQMGQEVILRCVPISNHLYFYWYRQILGQKVEFLVSFYNNEISEKSEIFDDQFSVERPDGSNFTLKIRSTKLEDSAMYFCASTSQGRSGYTFGSGTRLTVV.

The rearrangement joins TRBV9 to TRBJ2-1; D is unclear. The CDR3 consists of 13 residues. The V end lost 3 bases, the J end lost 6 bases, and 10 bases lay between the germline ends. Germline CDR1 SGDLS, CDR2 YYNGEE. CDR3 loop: CASSETKINEQFF. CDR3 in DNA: TGTGCCAGCAGCGAGACAAAAATCAATGAGCAGTTCTTC.

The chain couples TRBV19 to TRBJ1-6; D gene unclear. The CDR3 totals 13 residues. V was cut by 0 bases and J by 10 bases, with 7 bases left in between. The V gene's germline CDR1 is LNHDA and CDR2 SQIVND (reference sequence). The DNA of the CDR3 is TGTGCCAGTAGTATAGACCTGGGGTCACCCCTCCACTTT. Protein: CASSIDLGSPLHF. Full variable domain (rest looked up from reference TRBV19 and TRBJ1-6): DGGITQSPKYLFRKEGQNVTLSCEQNLNHDAMYWYRQDPGQGLRLIYYSQIVNDFQKGDIAEGYSVSREKKESFPLTVTSAQKNPTAFYLCASSIDLGSPLHFGNGTRLTVT.

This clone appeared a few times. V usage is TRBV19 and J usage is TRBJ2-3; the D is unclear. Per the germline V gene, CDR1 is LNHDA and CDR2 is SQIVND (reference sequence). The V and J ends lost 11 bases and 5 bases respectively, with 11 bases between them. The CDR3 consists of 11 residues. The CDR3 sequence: CASANVDTQYF. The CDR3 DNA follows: TGTGCCTCGGCAAATGTAGATACGCAGTATTTT.

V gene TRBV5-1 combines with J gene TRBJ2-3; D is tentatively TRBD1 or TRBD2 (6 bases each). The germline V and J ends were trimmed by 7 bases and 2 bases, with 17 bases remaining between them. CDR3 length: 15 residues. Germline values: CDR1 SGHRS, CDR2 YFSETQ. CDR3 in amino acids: CASSGGTPDTDTQYF. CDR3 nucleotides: TGCGCCAGCTCCGGGGGCACGCCAGACACAGATACGCAGTATTTT.